These 20 T cell receptor beta chains came from one sample sequenced in a study of liver allograft versus peripheral blood T cells. The wider study: What was compared were the T cell receptor repertoires in transplanted livers and those in the peripheral blood of recipients.

Each CDR3 protein gets one entry after TCRdb re-called the reads with MiXCR. The sample contains thousands of distinct CDR3 sequences, approximately 20% of which appear only once. These receptors came from a human patient who had a liver transplant. Some T cells may possibly be graft donor cells.

The chain is built from TRBV19 and TRBJ1-2; D is ambiguous. The CDR3 totals 14 residues. V was pared by 1 base and J by 1 base, with 7 bases between. Looked up from germline, CDR1 is LNHDA and CDR2 is SQIVND (reference sequence). CDR3 region: CASSIAQINYGYTF. CDR3 DNA: TGTGCCAGTAGTATAGCACAGATTAACTATGGCTACACCTTC.

This clonotype is classed as medium-sized. V usage is TRBV18 and J usage is TRBJ2-1; tentatively, D is TRBD2 (5 bases). Germline values: CDR1 KGHSH, CDR2 LQKENI. The CDR3 runs 14 residues. Trimming took off 3 bases at V and 5 bases at J, with 11 bases between the two ends. CDR3 loop: CASSPFGGNNEQFF. The CDR3 DNA reads as TGTGCCAGCTCACCGTTCGGAGGTAACAATGAGCAGTTCTTC.

In its sample, this clonotype ranks as medium-sized. The genes are TRBV10-3 and TRBJ2-1, with 14 positions matching TRBD2. The germline CDR1 and CDR2 sequences are ENHRY and SYGVKD. The CDR3 totals 16 residues. After removal of 3 bases from V and 9 bases from J, the junction contained 7 bases not matched to a gene. The CDR3 DNA follows: TGTGCCATCAGTGACCAGACTAGCGGGGGGGCAGGTGAGCAGTTCTTC. It specifies CAISDQTSGGAGEQFF.

This clonotype is medium-sized within its sample. The rearrangement joins TRBV10-3 to TRBJ1-4; D is perhaps TRBD1 (6 bases). V was shortened by 3 bases and J by 6 bases, with 11 bases between the two germline ends. CDR1 and CDR2 from the germline V gene are ENHRY and SYGVKD. This CDR3 region has 14 residues. The DNA for the CDR3 is TGTGCCATCAGTGACGCAGGGGACGATGAAAAACTGTTTTTT. It codes for CAISDAGDDEKLFF.

This clonotype showed up many times. The chain employs TRBV6-6 and TRBJ2-7; perhaps TRBD2 as D (6 bases). The germline V and J ends were trimmed by 6 bases and 0 bases, with 18 bases remaining between them. The CDR3 length is 16 residues. In germline, CDR1 is MNHNY, CDR2 SVGAGI (reference sequence). CDR3 amino acids: CASRPGEAGTSYEQYF. In DNA form, the CDR3 reads TGTGCCAGCAGACCCGGAGAGGCGGGGACCTCCTACGAGCAGTACTTC.

V gene TRBV28 combines with J gene TRBJ1-5, with D possibly matching TRBD1 (5 bases). Deletions cut 7 bases from V and 5 bases from J, with 12 bases between. The CDR3 extends over 13 amino acids. The V gene's germline CDR1 is MDHEN and CDR2 SYDVKM. The CDR3 protein is CASIGQGHQPQHF. The DNA for the CDR3 is TGTGCCAGCATAGGGCAGGGACATCAGCCCCAGCATTTT.

In its sample, this clonotype was seen a few times. The rearrangement links TRBV12-3 or TRBV12-4 to TRBJ2-7; D may be TRBD2 (7 bases). The CDR3 loop spans 15 amino acids. The germline V and J ends were trimmed by 6 bases and 3 bases, with 18 bases remaining between them. The CDR3 sequence is CASSPVGGLIYEQYF. The CDR3 DNA follows: TGTGCCAGCAGCCCCGTCGGGGGGCTGATCTACGAGCAGTACTTC.

This clonotype is termed medium-sized. The genes are TRBV19 and TRBJ2-5; D is unclear. Germline CDR1 reads LNHDA; CDR2 reads SQIVND (reference sequence). The CDR3 has 14 amino acids. Between the trimmed V and J ends, which lost 4 bases and 1 base, there was a span of 10 bases. The CDR3 loop reads CASSTSHIQETQYF. The CDR3, as DNA: TGTGCCAGTAGTACGTCGCATATCCAAGAGACCCAGTACTTC. Together with reference TRBV19 and TRBJ2-5, the CDR3 gives the full variable domain: DGGITQSPKYLFRKEGQNVTLSCEQNLNHDAMYWYRQDPGQGLRLIYYSQIVNDFQKGDIAEGYSVSREKKESFPLTVTSAQKNPTAFYLCASSTSHIQETQYFGPGTRLLVL.

The chain joins TRBV20-1 to TRBJ1-5; no clear D gene. The CDR3 has 16 amino acids. CDR1 and CDR2 from the germline V gene are DFQATT and SNEGSKA (reference sequence). Trimming took 0 bases from V and 0 from J, leaving 12 bases between them. CDR3 DNA sequence: TGCAGTGCTAGAGACAACTCCGGGAATAGCAATCAGCCCCAGCATTTT. Protein product: CSARDNSGNSNQPQHF.

This clonotype is medium-sized in the sample. The chain uses TRBV15 and TRBJ1-2; D gene ambiguous. The CDR3 runs to 16 residues. Germline CDR1 reads LNHNV; CDR2 reads YYDKDF (reference sequence). Trimming took off 0 bases at V and 8 bases at J, with 19 bases between the two ends. The CDR3 spells CATSRDHEGGSGGYTF. DNA for the CDR3: TGTGCCACCAGCAGAGATCATGAGGGAGGTAGTGGCGGCTACACCTTC.

Sample share makes this clonotype medium-sized (0.01 to 0.1%). This chain joins TRBV19 and TRBJ1-1, with D possibly matching TRBD1 (5 bases). CDR3 length equals 13 residues. Deletions cut 10 bases from V and 9 bases from J, with 21 bases between. Germline CDR1 and CDR2: LNHDA and SQIVND (reference sequence). The CDR3 is CATRLNGADKAFF. In nucleotides, the CDR3 is TGTGCCACGCGGCTTAATGGGGCCGACAAAGCTTTCTTT.

The chain couples TRBV20-1 to TRBJ2-7, with TRBD1 matching 7 bases. This CDR3 is 14 amino acids long. V dropped 3 bases and J dropped 3; count of bases not matched to a gene: 8. Germline CDR1 DFQATT, CDR2 SNEGSKA (reference sequence). CDR3: CSASSGTADYEQYF. In nucleotides, the CDR3 is TGCAGTGCTAGCTCCGGGACAGCGGACTACGAGCAGTACTTC.

This clonotype turned up a few times. V gene TRBV7-2 combines with J gene TRBJ1-3, with D maybe TRBD1 (5 bases). In germline, CDR1 is SGHTA, CDR2 FQGNSA. V was pared by 5 bases and J by 0 bases, with 20 bases between. The CDR3 sequence is 18 residues long. The CDR3 region has the DNA TGTGCCAGCAGCCCTATCAGATTTACAGGAAGCTCTGGAAACACCATATATTTT. Protein product: CASSPIRFTGSSGNTIYF. The full variable domain, in which reference TRBV7-2 and TRBJ1-3 provide the parts outside the CDR3, is GAGVSQSPSNKVTEKGKDVELRCDPISGHTALYWYRQSLGQGLEFLIYFQGNSAPDKSGLPSDRFSAERTGGSVSTLTIQRTQQEDSAVYLCASSPIRFTGSSGNTIYFGEGSWLTVV.

This clonotype was detected only a few times. This chain joins TRBV30 and TRBJ2-5, with D possibly being TRBD2 (6 bases). CDR1 and CDR2 (germline): GTSNPN, SVGIG (reference sequence). CDR3 length: 14 amino acids. Trimming cost V 5 bases and J 2 bases, with 15 bases left between them. The CDR3 protein is CAWDAGTEQETQYF. The CDR3 DNA reads TGTGCCTGGGATGCTGGGACTGAGCAAGAGACCCAGTACTTC.

This clonotype was detected only a few times. This chain joins TRBV28 and TRBJ2-1; 7 bases match TRBD1. After removal of 7 bases from V and 0 bases from J, the junction contained 6 bases not matched to a gene. Per the germline V gene, CDR1 is MDHEN and CDR2 is SYDVKM. This CDR3 is built from 15 residues. This CDR3 is CASNSGGISYNEQFF. The CDR3 nucleotides read TGTGCCAGCAACTCAGGGGGAATCTCCTACAATGAGCAGTTCTTC. Combining the CDR3 with reference TRBV28 and TRBJ2-1 gives the whole variable domain DVKVTQSSRYLVKRTGEKVFLECVQDMDHENMFWYRQDPGLGLRLIYFSYDVKMKEKGDIPEGYSVSREKKERFSLILESASTNQTSMYLCASNSGGISYNEQFFGPGTRLTVL.

With respect to this clonotype: Since a much larger clone is just one base distant, this may be a read error. The J gene is TRBJ2-5, the V gene TRBV6-1; 9 bases map to TRBD2. CDR3 length: 17 residues. Germline V CDR1 and CDR2: MNHNS, SASEGT. CDR3: CANSPIGLALFQETQYF. In DNA, the CDR3 is TGTGCCAACAGTCCTATAGGACTAGCGCTTTTCCAAGAGACCCAGTACTTC.

By its share, this clonotype is medium-sized. This chain connects TRBV15 to TRBJ2-7, with D perhaps assigned TRBD1 or TRBD2 (5 bases each). This CDR3 comprises 14 residues. Per germline, CDR1 LNHNV and CDR2 YYDKDF (reference sequence). The V end was cut by 5 bases, the J end by 0 bases, with 11 bases between. The DNA for the CDR3 is TGTGCCACCAGCCCCGGGGACCTCTCCTACGAGCAGTACTTC. Amino acid sequence: CATSPGDLSYEQYF.

The table lists this clonotype with many counts. The genes are TRBV27 and TRBJ1-2; D is ambiguous. V was pared by 3 bases and J by 5 bases, with 7 bases between. Per germline, CDR1 MNHEY and CDR2 SMNVEV (reference sequence). The CDR3 consists of 12 residues. Here the CDR3 reads CASSLRGYGYTF. CDR3 in DNA: TGTGCCAGCAGTTTGCGAGGATATGGCTACACCTTC.

The chain carries TRBV20-1 and TRBJ1-2; 8 bases fit TRBD1. Germline CDR1 is DFQATT and CDR2 is SNEGSKA (reference sequence). The CDR3 runs 14 residues. Trimming at V came to 2 bases and at J to 7 bases, leaving 9 bases not matched to a gene. Here the CDR3 reads CSARSPGQAFGYTF. The CDR3 nucleotides are TGCAGTGCTAGATCCCCGGGACAGGCGTTTGGCTACACCTTC.

V and J are TRBV20-1 and TRBJ1-2; TRBD1 aligns across 7 bases. CDR1 DFQATT and CDR2 SNEGSKA come from the germline V gene (reference sequence). V dropped 6 bases and J dropped 2; count of bases not matched to a gene: 9. This CDR3 contains 14 residues. DNA for the CDR3: TGCAGTGCGCCACAGGGGCACTCCAACTATGGCTACACCTTC. It yields the protein CSAPQGHSNYGYTF.